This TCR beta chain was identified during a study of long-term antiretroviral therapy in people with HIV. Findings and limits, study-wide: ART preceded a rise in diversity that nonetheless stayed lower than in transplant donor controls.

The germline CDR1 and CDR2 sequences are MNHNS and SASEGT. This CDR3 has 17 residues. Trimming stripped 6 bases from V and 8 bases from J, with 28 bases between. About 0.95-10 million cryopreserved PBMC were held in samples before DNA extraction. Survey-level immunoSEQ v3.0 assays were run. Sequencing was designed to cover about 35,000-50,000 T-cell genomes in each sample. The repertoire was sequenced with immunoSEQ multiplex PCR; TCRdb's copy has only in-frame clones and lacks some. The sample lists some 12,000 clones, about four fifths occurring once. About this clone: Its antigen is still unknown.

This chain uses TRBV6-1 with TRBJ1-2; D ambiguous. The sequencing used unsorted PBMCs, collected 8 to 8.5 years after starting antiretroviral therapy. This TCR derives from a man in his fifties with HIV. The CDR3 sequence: CASSEFAMDTVGGGYTF. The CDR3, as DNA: TGTGCCAGCAGCGAATTCGCTATGGATACAGTCGGCGGGGGCTACACCTTC.